Given below is one T cell receptor beta chain in context. One end of the junction fails to match germline, which may point to a read error. The sample comes from a study of tumor-infiltrating lymphocytes in primary liver carcinoma. Co-extracting RNA and DNA was done with about 20-34 mg of unsorted bulk tissue as input. Subjects presented with primary liver carcinoma managed by surgical resection. Priming with a constant-region primer yielded TCR beta cDNA from 450 to 550 ng total RNA. Amplification in three nested multiplex PCR rounds with slightly modified ARM-PCR gave rise to TCR beta libraries. TCRdb redid the calling of the multiplex PCR reads with MiXCR, one entry per CDR3 protein. Of approximately 45,000 distinct CDR3 sequences in the sample, about 73% are singletons; the top ten hold over 15%. What was sequenced was liver tumor tissue from sampling region 2. The subset is: tumor region T2, inferior pole. The clonotype was recovered from a man aged 35-49 years with primary liver carcinoma and hepatitis B virus infection.

This CDR3 reads CASSLLAGFSYEQYF. The CDR3 region has the DNA TGTGCAAGCAGCTTATTGGCAGGGTTCTCCTACGAGCAGTACTTC. V is TRBV11-2 and J is TRBJ2-7, with D perhaps TRBD1 (5 bases). CDR1 is SGHAT and CDR2 is FQNNGV in the germline V gene. This CDR3 is 15 amino acids long.